A selection of T cell receptor beta chains follows, all from one sample in a study of beta chain features in type 1 diabetes. Data came from immunoSEQ multiplex PCR; TCRdb stores just in-frame clones and leaves some out. The sample contains around 500,000 clones, about 32% of which appear only once. The sample comprised naive CD4+ T cells from blood. The receptors stem from a man between 18 and 35 years old in good health. Each CDR3 is given with its conserved first and last residue. A D gene is named only where the DNA matches it firmly. Clone sizes are given selectively: once, few, many, or a class where the clone is expanded.

V gene	D gene	J gene	clone size	CDR3 DNA	CDR3 protein
TRBV28	NA	TRBJ1-5	few	TGTGCCAGCAGTTTATGGCGTCAGCCCCAGCATTTT	CASSLWRQPQHF
TRBV5-1	NA	TRBJ2-7	NA	TGCGCCAGCAGCTTGTCAGGGCCAAGGGAGCAGTACTTC	CASSLSGPREQYF
TRBV2	NA	TRBJ2-1	NA	TGTGCCAGCAGTGGGACGGGAAGCTCCTACAATGAGCAGTTCTTC	CASSGTGSSYNEQFF
TRBV29-1	NA	TRBJ2-5	NA	TGCAGCGTTGAAGGGGGGGCGAGAGAGACCCAGTACTTC	CSVEGGARETQYF
TRBV7-9	TRBD1	TRBJ2-7	NA	TGTGCCAGCAGCTATAGGACAGGGTCCTACGAGCAGTACTTC	CASSYRTGSYEQYF
TRBV30	TRBD2	TRBJ2-1	few	TGTGCCTGTCTGGGACTAGCGGGTTGGGAGCAGTTCTTC	CACLGLAGWEQFF
TRBV30	NA	TRBJ2-1	few	TGTGCCTGGAGTTCATCCGGGACGGCGCAGGGGAATGAGCAGTTCTTC	CAWSSSGTAQGNEQFF
TRBV29-1	NA	TRBJ1-1	few	TGCAGCGCCCATATGAGGGGCGGCACTGAAGCTTTCTTT	CSAHMRGGTEAFF
TRBV7-2	NA	TRBJ2-7	once	TGTGCCAGCAGCCGGAATGGGGCAGGGAACGCCTACGAGCAGTACTTC	CASSRNGAGNAYEQYF
TRBV7-9	NA	TRBJ2-7	few	TGTGCCAGCAGCTTAGGTCCCGGGAGCGAGCAGTACTTC	CASSLGPGSEQYF
TRBV5-1	NA	TRBJ2-1	NA	TGCGCCAGCAGCGGGACACTACATGAGCAGTTCTTC	CASSGTLHEQFF
TRBV28	TRBD2	TRBJ2-7	few	TGTGCCAGCAGTTTGGCGGGAGGGGATTACGAGCAGTACTTC	CASSLAGGDYEQYF
TRBV15	TRBD2	TRBJ2-1	few	TGTGCCACCAGCAGAGTGCGGGAGGGCGATGAGCAGTTCTTC	CATSRVREGDEQFF
TRBV6-6	NA	TRBJ2-2	NA	TGTGCCAGCACCTCCACCGGAGGACAGAACACCGGGGAGCTGTTTTTT	CASTSTGGQNTGELFF
TRBV7-2	TRBD2	TRBJ2-1	NA	TGTGCCAGCAGCTTAACTCCGCGGGAGATCCCCAATGAGCAGTTCTTC	CASSLTPREIPNEQFF
TRBV29-1	NA	TRBJ2-5	few	TGCAGCGTTGGAGGCGAGACCCAGTACTTC	CSVGGETQYF
TRBV10-3	NA	TRBJ1-2	few	TGTGCCATCAGTGAGAGTCGGGGCACCTTC	CAISESRGTF
TRBV29-1	TRBD2	TRBJ2-1	few	TGCAGCGTTGAGCCAATAGCGGGAGTTGAGCAGTTCTTC	CSVEPIAGVEQFF
TRBV4-1	TRBD1	TRBJ2-3	NA	TGCGCCAGCAGCCTCCGGACAGGGTCCTCCCCGGATACGCAGTATTTT	CASSLRTGSSPDTQYF
TRBV4-1	NA	TRBJ2-1	few	TGCGCCAGCAGCCAAGCAGACAGGAGCTCCTACAATGAGCAGTTCTTC	CASSQADRSSYNEQFF
TRBV5-1	TRBD2	TRBJ2-2	NA	TGCGCCAGCAGCTTTACTAGCGGGATTACCGGGGAGCTGTTTTTT	CASSFTSGITGELFF
TRBV5-1	TRBD2	TRBJ2-7	NA	TGCGCCAGCAGCTTCCTAGCGGGAGGGCCGATAGAGCAGTACTTC	CASSFLAGGPIEQYF
TRBV29-1	NA	TRBJ2-5	few	TGCAGCGTTGTGTCTCGACAAGAGACCCAGTACTTC	CSVVSRQETQYF
TRBV29-1	NA	TRBJ2-7	few	TGCAGTGTGAGGAGGGGGGCTAGCGAGCAGTACTTC	CSVRRGASEQYF
TRBV5-1	NA	TRBJ2-7	few	TGCGCCAGCAGCTCTTCGACAGGCCAGACCTACGAGCAGTACTTC	CASSSSTGQTYEQYF
TRBV29-1	NA	TRBJ2-7	few	TGCAGCGTGAGGGGGTCCCTCTCCTACGAGCAGTACTTC	CSVRGSLSYEQYF
TRBV29-1	NA	TRBJ1-5	NA	TGCAGCGTTGAGGCTAGCGGGAGGCCCCGGGGTCAGCCCCAGCATTTT	CSVEASGRPRGQPQHF
TRBV19	TRBD2	TRBJ2-1	NA	TGTGCCAGTAGTATTTCGTTTGGCGGGAGCTCCTACAATGAGCAGTTCTTC	CASSISFGGSSYNEQFF
TRBV28	NA	TRBJ2-7	NA	TGTGCCAGCAGTTATAGACCCTACGAGCAGTACTTC	CASSYRPYEQYF
TRBV10-3	NA	TRBJ2-1	NA	TGTGCCATCAGTGAGTTTATCTACAATGAGCAGTTCTTC	CAISEFIYNEQFF
TRBV27	NA	TRBJ2-4	many	TGTGCCAGCAGTTTCGCCCAGGGAAACATTCAGTACTTC	CASSFAQGNIQYF
TRBV15	NA	TRBJ2-1	NA	TGTGCCACCAGCAGAGACCGGGGAATCAATGAGCAGTTCTTC	CATSRDRGINEQFF
TRBV7-9	NA	TRBJ2-1	NA	TGTGCCAGCAGCTTAGCTTTTCTAGACAATGAGCAGTTCTTC	CASSLAFLDNEQFF
TRBV10-3	TRBD1	TRBJ2-1	NA	TGTGCCATCAGTTTAGGGACAGTGGGAGACAATGAGCAGTTCTTC	CAISLGTVGDNEQFF
TRBV10-3	NA	TRBJ2-7	NA	TGTGCCATCAGGGAGACCTACGAGCAGTACTTC	CAIRETYEQYF
TRBV29-1	TRBD2	TRBJ2-1	NA	TGCAGCGGTAGCGGGAGGCGCTCATCCTACAATGAGCAGTTCTTC	CSGSGRRSSYNEQFF
TRBV5-4	NA	TRBJ2-1	NA	TGTGCCAGCAGCCCAGACCTAGCGCTTAACAATGAGCAGTTCTTC	CASSPDLALNNEQFF
TRBV5-1	TRBD2	TRBJ2-1	NA	TGCGCCAGCAGCGCCGGACTAGCGGAGTCCAATGAGCAGTTCTTC	CASSAGLAESNEQFF
TRBV30	TRBD2	TRBJ2-1	few	TGTGCCTGGAGGACGGGACTAGCGCCCAATGAGCAGTTCTTC	CAWRTGLAPNEQFF
TRBV30	NA	TRBJ1-5	NA	TGTGCCTGGAGTGGGTCTTATAGCAATCAGCCCCAGCATTTT	CAWSGSYSNQPQHF
TRBV7-9	NA	TRBJ2-1	NA	TGTGCCAGCAGCGTGGACATTGCCAATGAGCAGTTCTTC	CASSVDIANEQFF
TRBV7-9	TRBD2	TRBJ2-7	few	TGTGCCAGCAGCCTCGGGGAGGGGATGTACGAGCAGTACTTC	CASSLGEGMYEQYF
TRBV4-2	TRBD2	TRBJ2-1	NA	TGTGCCAGCAGCCGGGCTAGCGGGGAGTGGAATGAGCAGTTCTTC	CASSRASGEWNEQFF
TRBV30	NA	TRBJ2-3	NA	TGTGCCCGTACGGTGGGAGGCACAGATACGCAGTATTTT	CARTVGGTDTQYF
TRBV4-3	TRBD2	TRBJ2-3	few	TGCGCCAGCAGCCAACAATTACTAGCGGGCAATCGAGCAGATACGCAGTATTTT	CASSQQLLAGNRADTQYF
TRBV7-2	NA	TRBJ2-5	few	TGTGCCAGCAGCTCCTTGGAGACCCAGTACTTC	CASSSLETQYF
TRBV7-2	NA	TRBJ2-7	NA	TGTGCCAGCAGCTATTCGCACGGGACGAGCTCCTACGAGCAGTACTTC	CASSYSHGTSSYEQYF
TRBV25-1	NA	TRBJ2-3	NA	TGTGCCAGCAGTGAATTAGAAGCTAGCACAGATACGCAGTATTTT	CASSELEASTDTQYF
TRBV7-2	NA	TRBJ2-3	NA	TGTGCCAGCAGCGTCAGAGATACGCAGTATTTT	CASSVRDTQYF
TRBV27	TRBD1	TRBJ1-2	NA	TGTGCCAGCAGAAGACAGGGTACATCTAACTATGGCTACACCTTC	CASRRQGTSNYGYTF
TRBV15	TRBD1	TRBJ2-7	NA	TGTGCCACCAGCAGAGATCTCATGACAGGGGATTACGAGCAGTACTTC	CATSRDLMTGDYEQYF
TRBV4-2	TRBD2	TRBJ2-7	NA	TGTGCCAGCAGCCAAGAAGGTGGGAGGGTGTACGAGCAGTACTTC	CASSQEGGRVYEQYF